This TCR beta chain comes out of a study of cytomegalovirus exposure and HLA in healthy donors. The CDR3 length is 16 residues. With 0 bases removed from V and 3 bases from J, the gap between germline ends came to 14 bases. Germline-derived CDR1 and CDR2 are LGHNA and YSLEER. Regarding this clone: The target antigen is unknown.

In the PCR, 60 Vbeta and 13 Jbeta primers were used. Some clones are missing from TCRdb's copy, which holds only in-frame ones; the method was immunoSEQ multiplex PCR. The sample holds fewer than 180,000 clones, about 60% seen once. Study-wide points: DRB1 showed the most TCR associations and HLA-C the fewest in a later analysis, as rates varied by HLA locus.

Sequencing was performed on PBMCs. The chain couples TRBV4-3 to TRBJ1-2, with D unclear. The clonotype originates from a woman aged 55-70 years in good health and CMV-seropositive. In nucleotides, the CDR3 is TGCGCCAGCAGCCAAGATCTATCAGGAAATTACTATGGCTACACCTTC. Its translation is CASSQDLSGNYYGYTF.